This T cell receptor (beta chain) came from a study of blood T cell repertoires in COVID-19. Across the study: The study drew acute and convalescent COVID-19 samples from the United States, Italy and Spain. The cDNA or gDNA used as material had been derived from T cells, B-cell-depleted T cells, or PBMCs.

In the study's own analysis: Reference gene primer amplification gave nucleated cell count estimates. Sequencing was performed with immunoSEQ multiplex PCR; in TCRdb, only in-frame clones are kept and a portion is missing. V and J calls and clone size are those listed in that table; D and trimming were worked out from the DNA. The top ten hold just under 3% of the sample, which has about 88,000 clones, around nine tenths seen once. This receptor was taken from a woman of 80 years or more with acute or convalescent COVID-19. The source material was peripheral blood.

The CDR3, as DNA: TGTGCCAGCTCACCCGTAGCGGGAGCGACCTACAATGAGCAGTTCTTC. It translates to CASSPVAGATYNEQFF. This rearrangement joins TRBV18 to TRBJ2-1; TRBD2 matches 9 bases. Germline V gives CDR1 KGHSH, CDR2 LQKENI. J lost 2 bases, V lost 3 bases, and 5 bases had no gene match. The CDR3 loop spans 16 amino acids.